These 28 T cell receptor beta chains were all obtained from the same sample, sequenced in a study of T cell changes during pregnancy in multiple sclerosis (dated by TCRdb to between 2018 and 2021). To prepare the library, the immunoSEQ multiplex PCR assay was applied. TCRdb took this table from immuneACCESS and kept in-frame rearrangements with V and J called. Such tables lack part of the clones; where checked against another copy, unresolved V genes explain under half of the gap, and the rest is unexplained. The sample yields roughly 46,000 clones; roughly 95% were counted once. More than 3% of the sample goes to the ten largest clones. The input for sequencing was CD8+ T cells from peripheral blood mononuclear cells, taken after pregnancy. These TCRs come from a female donor with multiple sclerosis, enrolled in a pregnancy study.

The V gene is TRBV30, the J gene TRBJ1-3; no reliable D call. Germline assignment: CDR1 GTSNPN and CDR2 SVGIG (reference sequence). This CDR3 spans 15 amino acids. V shed 0 bases and J shed 0 bases, with 9 bases lying between them. CDR3: CAWSVRFPSGNTIYF. The CDR3 nucleotides read TGTGCCTGGAGTGTGAGGTTCCCCTCTGGAAACACCATATATTTT. Drawing the rest from reference TRBV30 and TRBJ1-3, the complete variable domain is SQTIHQWPATLVQPVGSPLSLECTVEGTSNPNLYWYRQAAGRGLQLLFYSVGIGQISSEVPQNLSASRPQDRQFILSSKKLLLSDSGFYLCAWSVRFPSGNTIYFGEGSWLTVV.

DNA for the CDR3: TGTGCCAGCAGTTCCGGAGACGGAATTAACACTGAAGCTTTCTTT. Translation gives CASSSGDGINTEAFF. The V and J genes are TRBV27 and TRBJ1-1, with D unclear. Looked up from germline, CDR1 is MNHEY and CDR2 is SMNVEV (reference sequence). V lost 4 bases, J lost 2 bases, and 14 bases lay in between. This CDR3 spans 15 amino acids.

The chain employs TRBV27 and TRBJ1-1; 8 bases map to TRBD1. Germline lookup yields CDR1 MNHEY and CDR2 SMNVEV (reference sequence). The CDR3 is made up of 15 amino acids. The junction had 1 base not matched to a gene; V was cut back by 0 bases and J by 1 base. The CDR3 here is CASSLSGTGNTEAFF. CDR3 sequence (DNA): TGTGCCAGCAGTTTATCGGGGACAGGGAACACTGAAGCTTTCTTT.

The chain carries TRBV27 and TRBJ1-2, with TRBD1 matching 8 bases. V lost 6 bases, J lost 4 bases, and 7 bases stayed unmatched. The germline V gene encodes CDR1 MNHEY and CDR2 SMNVEV (reference sequence). The CDR3 is 14 residues long. CDR3 loop: CASSTQGASYGYTF. The CDR3 DNA sequence: TGTGCCAGCAGCACGCAGGGGGCTAGCTATGGCTACACCTTC.

The chain joins TRBV27 to TRBJ2-4; D is uncertain. Germline V CDR1 and CDR2: MNHEY, SMNVEV (reference sequence). This CDR3 is built from 16 residues. V gave up 3 bases and J gave up 1 base, with 13 bases separating them. CDR3 sequence (DNA): TGTGCCAGCAGTTTGATAGCTCCCCAGGCCAAAAACATTCAGTACTTC. This gives the protein CASSLIAPQAKNIQYF.

CDR3 residues: CASSPQGNQPQHF. Written as DNA, the CDR3 is TGTGCCAGCAGCCCACAGGGTAATCAGCCCCAGCATTTT. J is TRBJ1-5 and V is TRBV9; TRBD1 is a possible D gene (6 bases). This CDR3 is 13 amino acids long. Germline V gives CDR1 SGDLS, CDR2 YYNGEE. The V and J ends lost 4 bases and 4 bases respectively, with 9 bases between them.

Of note for this clone: Additional DNA sequences in this sample encode the identical CDR3. The chain uses TRBV4-2 and TRBJ2-7; TRBD2 agrees at 12 bases. The germline gives CDR1 LGHNA, CDR2 YNFKEQ. Germline trimming cut 0 bases from V and 1 base from J; bases unmatched to any gene: 1. This CDR3 has 16 amino acids. In nucleotides, the CDR3 is TGTGCCAGCAGCCAAGATGGGACTAGCGGGTCCTACGAGCAGTACTTC. Translation: CASSQDGTSGSYEQYF.

The chain joins TRBV13 to TRBJ2-7; TRBD2 is a possible D gene (6 bases). This CDR3 is 18 amino acids long. Germline V lookup: CDR1 PRHDT, CDR2 FYEKMQ (reference sequence). Trimming pared 2 bases from V and 5 bases from J, leaving 25 bases between. CDR3 sequence: CASSLRKLFRRDMHEQYF. The CDR3 DNA is TGTGCCAGCAGCTTAAGGAAACTTTTCCGGCGGGATATGCACGAGCAGTACTTC.

The chain recombines TRBV6-5 with TRBJ2-1, with 10 positions matching TRBD2. The junction had 9 bases not matched to a gene; V was cut back by 9 bases and J by 4 bases. The CDR3 totals 15 residues. Germline V gives CDR1 MNHEY, CDR2 SVGAGI. The CDR3 sequence: CASQKGLAFYNEQFF. CDR3 DNA: TGTGCCAGTCAAAAGGGACTAGCGTTTTACAATGAGCAGTTCTTC.

This clone came up once. The chain has TRBV30 and TRBJ1-5; D is possibly TRBD1 (5 bases). There are 15 residues in the CDR3. Per the germline V gene, CDR1 is GTSNPN and CDR2 is SVGIG (reference sequence). The V and J ends lost 0 bases and 4 bases respectively, with 13 bases between them. The CDR3, as DNA: TGTGCCTGGAGTGTACAGGCAGGGCGAAATCAGCCCCAGCATTTT. Its translation: CAWSVQAGRNQPQHF.

V gene TRBV11-2 combines with J gene TRBJ2-7, with D possibly being TRBD1 (6 bases). The germline gives CDR1 SGHAT, CDR2 FQNNGV. Trimming stripped 4 bases from V and 2 bases from J, with 12 bases between. The CDR3 consists of 14 residues. The CDR3 DNA reads TGTGCCAGCAGCTCCCGGGACAAGCCCTACGAGCAGTACTTC. Translating gives CASSSRDKPYEQYF.

The DNA for the CDR3 is TGTGCCACCAGCACGGGACAGGGAGACGAAAAACTGTTTTTT. This codes for CATSTGQGDEKLFF. The chain employs TRBV15 and TRBJ1-4, with TRBD1 matching over 9 bases. This CDR3 has 14 residues. Germline V gene sequence: CDR1 LNHNV, CDR2 YYDKDF (reference sequence). J gave up 8 bases and V 4 bases, and 5 bases lay outside the gene matches. Complete variable domain (other parts from reference TRBV15 and TRBJ1-4): DAMVIQNPRYQVTQFGKPVTLSCSQTLNHNVMYWYQQKSSQAPKLLFHYYDKDFNNEADTPDNFQSRRPNTSFCFLDIRSPGLGDTAMYLCATSTGQGDEKLFFGSGTQLSVL.

The chain recombines TRBV2 with TRBJ1-5, with 8 bases aligning to TRBD1. Germline CDR1 and CDR2: SNHLY and FYNNEI. The CDR3 length is 15 residues. After removal of 4 bases from V and 7 bases from J, the junction contained 9 bases not matched to a gene. The CDR3 spells CASSVRGRLEQPQHF. The DNA for the CDR3 is TGTGCCAGCAGTGTCAGGGGGCGGCTGGAACAGCCCCAGCATTTT.

This clone appeared once. The chain employs TRBV11-2 and TRBJ1-2, with 8 bases matching TRBD1. The CDR3 contains 16 residues. V was pared by 5 bases and J by 4 bases, with 12 bases of the junction left unmatched. Looked up from germline, CDR1 is SGHAT and CDR2 is FQNNGV. CDR3 nucleotides: TGTGCCAGCAGCCCTAATGACAGGGGCGTTGCCTATGGCTACACCTTC. Amino acids: CASSPNDRGVAYGYTF. Drawing the rest from reference TRBV11-2 and TRBJ1-2, the complete variable domain is EAGVAQSPRYKIIEKRQSVAFWCNPISGHATLYWYQQILGQGPKLLIQFQNNGVVDDSQLPKDRFSAERLKGVDSTLKIQPAKLEDSAVYLCASSPNDRGVAYGYTFGSGTRLTVV.

This clone occurred a few times. The J gene is TRBJ2-3, the V gene TRBV6-1, with 10 bases that match TRBD1. This CDR3 is built from 15 residues. J was trimmed by 4 bases and V by 0 bases; bases with no gene match: 1. CDR1 and CDR2 from the germline V gene are MNHNS and SASEGT. CDR3 bases: TGTGCCAGCAGTGAAGCGACAGGGGGCGCAGATACGCAGTATTTT. Amino acid sequence: CASSEATGGADTQYF.

This chain links TRBV7-2 with TRBJ2-3, with D perhaps TRBD2 (5 bases). V was clipped by 5 bases and J by 1 base, with 16 bases between them. The CDR3 covers 16 residues. Germline V gives CDR1 SGHTA, CDR2 FQGNSA. CDR3 amino acids: CASSLEPAGGTDTQYF. The CDR3 DNA reads as TGTGCCAGCAGCCTAGAACCGGCCGGGGGCACAGATACGCAGTATTTT. Combining the CDR3 with reference TRBV7-2 and TRBJ2-3 gives the whole variable domain GAGVSQSPSNKVTEKGKDVELRCDPISGHTALYWYRQSLGQGLEFLIYFQGNSAPDKSGLPSDRFSAERTGGSVSTLTIQRTQQEDSAVYLCASSLEPAGGTDTQYFGPGTRLTVL.

This clone was recorded only once. The chain joins TRBV6-5 to TRBJ1-1, with D maybe TRBD1 (5 bases). This CDR3 has 15 amino acids. Per the germline V gene, CDR1 is MNHEY and CDR2 is SVGAGI. With 6 bases removed from V and 1 base from J, the gap between germline ends came to 15 bases. The CDR3 region is CASSSEGVPNTEAFF. DNA for the CDR3: TGTGCCAGCAGCTCGGAAGGGGTTCCGAACACTGAAGCTTTCTTT.

This chain links TRBV2 with TRBJ1-4, with 7 bases that match TRBD1. The CDR3 loop spans 17 amino acids. Losses at the gene ends were 6 bases for V and 4 bases for J; bases not matched to a gene: 14. Looked up from germline, CDR1 is SNHLY and CDR2 is FYNNEI. The CDR3 region has the DNA TGTGCCAGCAGGGACAGGCCGCTCACCACCTATAATGAAAAACTGTTTTTT. Translating it yields CASRDRPLTTYNEKLFF.

The V and J genes are TRBV2 and TRBJ1-1; D is possibly TRBD1 (5 bases). V gave up 0 bases and J gave up 6 bases, with 11 bases separating them. The V gene's germline CDR1 is SNHLY and CDR2 FYNNEI. The CDR3 loop spans 14 amino acids. The CDR3 DNA follows: TGTGCCAGCAGTGAAGCGGTACAGGTAGCTGAAGCTTTCTTT. Its translation is CASSEAVQVAEAFF.

The chain has TRBV5-1 and TRBJ2-3, with D maybe TRBD1 (6 bases). In germline, CDR1 is SGHRS, CDR2 YFSETQ. This CDR3 spans 16 amino acids. V was trimmed by 5 bases and J by 0 bases, leaving 16 bases between them. The CDR3: CASRPTQGSSTDTQYF. The CDR3 nucleotides read TGCGCCAGCAGACCTACACAGGGATCTAGCACAGATACGCAGTATTTT.

The chain joins TRBV13 to TRBJ1-3; no firm D call. The length of the CDR3 is 17 residues. Trimming pared 3 bases from V and 0 bases from J, leaving 15 bases between. The germline V gene encodes CDR1 PRHDT and CDR2 FYEKMQ (reference sequence). CDR3 residues: CASSFGEVPLSGNTIYF. The DNA for the CDR3 is TGTGCCAGCAGCTTCGGGGAGGTTCCCCTCTCTGGAAACACCATATATTTT.

V gene TRBV14 combines with J gene TRBJ2-3, with 10 bases aligning to TRBD2. The CDR3 is 15 residues long. CDR1 is SGHDN, CDR2 FVKESK, per germline. The V segment lost 4 bases and the J segment 2 bases; nucleotides outside the gene matches: 3. DNA of the CDR3: TGTGCCAGCAGCCTTCTAGCGGGAGTCACAGATACGCAGTATTTT. Its translation: CASSLLAGVTDTQYF. The full variable domain, rest sourced from reference TRBV14 and TRBJ2-3, is EAGVTQFPSHSVIEKGQTVTLRCDPISGHDNLYWYRRVMGKEIKFLLHFVKESKQDESGMPNNRFLAERTGGTYSTLKVQPAELEDSGVYFCASSLLAGVTDTQYFGPGTRLTVL.

The rearrangement joins TRBV4-1 to TRBJ2-7, with D possibly TRBD2 on 5 matching bases. The CDR3 spans 14 residues. Germline CDR1 reads MGHRA; CDR2 reads YSYEKL. The V end was cut by 4 bases, the J end by 1 base, with 11 bases between. The CDR3 DNA reads as TGCGCCAGCAGCCCCGTGGGAGAATCCTACGAGCAGTACTTC. Translation: CASSPVGESYEQYF.

This clone came up once. The chain uses TRBV6-5 and TRBJ2-7; D unresolved. Germline CDR1 is MNHEY and CDR2 is SVGAGI. The CDR3 is made up of 15 amino acids. V lost 0 bases and J lost 2, with 11 bases in between. DNA of the CDR3: TGTGCCAGCAGTTACTCGACTGACGCAACCTACGAGCAGTACTTC. Translated: CASSYSTDATYEQYF.

Here the CDR3 DNA reads TGTGCCAGCAGCGCCAGGGGAGCTGGGGCCAACGTCCTGACTTTC. It specifies CASSARGAGANVLTF. The rearrangement joins TRBV7-8 to TRBJ2-6; a possible D gene is TRBD1 (6 bases). V was pared by 5 bases and J by 2 bases, with 10 bases between. CDR1 SGHVS and CDR2 FQNEAQ come from the germline V gene. The length of the CDR3 is 15 residues. Full variable domain (remainder filled in from reference TRBV7-8 and TRBJ2-6): GAGVSQSPRYKVAKRGQDVALRCDPISGHVSLFWYQQALGQGPEFLTYFQNEAQLDKSGLPSDRFFAERPEGSVSTLKIQRTQQEDSAVYLCASSARGAGANVLTFGAGSRLTVL.

This chain connects TRBV27 to TRBJ2-1; TRBD1 might be the D (5 bases). CDR3 length: 16 amino acids. In germline, CDR1 is MNHEY, CDR2 SMNVEV (reference sequence). V lost 6 bases and J 5 bases, leaving 20 bases between the germline ends. The CDR3 here is CASSIRVSGSDNEQFF. In DNA, the CDR3 is TGTGCCAGCAGCATAAGGGTGTCAGGGTCCGACAATGAGCAGTTCTTC.

The rearrangement links TRBV7-3 to TRBJ2-7, with a possible D match to TRBD2 (6 bases). The germline gives CDR1 SGHTA, CDR2 FQGTGA. The ends were cut back, 1 base at V and 6 bases at J, with 13 bases in the middle. The length of the CDR3 is 14 residues. CDR3 residues: CASSLIAEHPEQYF. As DNA, the CDR3 is TGTGCCAGCAGCTTAATAGCGGAACACCCCGAGCAGTACTTC. Variable domain in full (rest from reference TRBV7-3 and TRBJ2-7): GAGVSQTPSNKVTEKGKYVELRCDPISGHTALYWYRQSLGQGPEFLIYFQGTGAADDSGLPNDRFFAVRPEGSVSTLKIQRTERGDSAVYLCASSLIAEHPEQYFGPGTRLTVT.

The chain uses TRBV6-1 and TRBJ1-1; the D gene is possibly TRBD1 (5 bases). The V and J ends lost 1 base and 5 bases respectively, with 11 bases between them. CDR3 length equals 14 residues. CDR1 and CDR2 from the germline V gene are MNHNS and SASEGT. CDR3 sequence: CASSEGGEGTEAFF. CDR3 in DNA: TGTGCCAGCAGTGAAGGTGGGGAGGGGACTGAAGCTTTCTTT.